This T cell receptor beta chain stems from a study of blood T cell repertoires in COVID-19. For the study at large: Sites across the United States, Italy and Spain contributed samples from acute and convalescent COVID-19. T cells, B-cell-depleted T cells, or PBMCs supplied cDNA or gDNA.

V lost 1 base and J lost 0, with 6 bases in between. The germline V gene encodes CDR1 LNHNV and CDR2 YYDKDF (reference sequence). CDR3 length equals 15 residues. This clone was recorded at least ten times. Study processing details: For nucleated cells, counts were estimated from reference gene primer amplification. The table came from immunoSEQ multiplex PCR; TCRdb's copy has only in-frame clones and leaves some out. V, J and clone size are those of that table, while D and trimming were read from the DNA. In the table there are some 260,000 clones, 70% to 80% of which are singletons. The chain is built from TRBV15 and TRBJ2-2; no clear D. This TCR came from an elderly woman with acute or convalescent COVID-19. Sequenced material: peripheral blood. CDR3 bases: TGTGCCACCAGCAGAGGCGGCTCGAACACCGGGGAGCTGTTTTTT. It encodes CATSRGGSNTGELFF. Based on the CDR3 plus reference TRBV15 and TRBJ2-2, the full variable domain is DAMVIQNPRYQVTQFGKPVTLSCSQTLNHNVMYWYQQKSSQAPKLLFHYYDKDFNNEADTPDNFQSRRPNTSFCFLDIRSPGLGDTAMYLCATSRGGSNTGELFFGEGSRLTVL.